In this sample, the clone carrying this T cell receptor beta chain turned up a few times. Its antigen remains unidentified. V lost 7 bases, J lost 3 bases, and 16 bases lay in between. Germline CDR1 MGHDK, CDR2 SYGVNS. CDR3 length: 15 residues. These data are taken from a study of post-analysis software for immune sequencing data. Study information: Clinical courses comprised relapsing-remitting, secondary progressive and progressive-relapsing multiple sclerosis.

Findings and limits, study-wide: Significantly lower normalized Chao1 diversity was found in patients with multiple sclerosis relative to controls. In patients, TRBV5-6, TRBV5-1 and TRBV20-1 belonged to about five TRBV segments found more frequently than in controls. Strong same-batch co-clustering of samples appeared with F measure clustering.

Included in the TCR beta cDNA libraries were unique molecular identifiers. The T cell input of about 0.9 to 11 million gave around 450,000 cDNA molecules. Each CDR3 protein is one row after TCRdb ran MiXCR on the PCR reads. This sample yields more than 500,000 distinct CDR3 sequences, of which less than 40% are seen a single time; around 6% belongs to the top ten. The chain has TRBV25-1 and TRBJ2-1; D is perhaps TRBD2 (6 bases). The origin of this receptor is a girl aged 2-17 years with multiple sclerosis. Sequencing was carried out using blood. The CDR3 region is CASTRIEGLYNEQFF. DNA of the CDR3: TGTGCCAGCACGAGAATCGAGGGACTCTACAATGAGCAGTTCTTC.